A single sample gave rise to the 11 T cell receptor beta chains below, sequenced in a study of blood T cell repertoires in COVID-19. Clones were read by immunoSEQ multiplex PCR, and TCRdb kept only the in-frame ones, dropping some. Among 300,000 to 350,000 clones listed, 87% were seen once. The sequencing input was PBMCs or T cells enriched from blood (not recorded which). The receptors shown here come from a woman aged 30 to 39 who had recovered from COVID-19.

The rearrangement links TRBV9 to TRBJ2-3; D might be TRBD2 (7 bases). This CDR3 has 17 amino acids. Germline V gene lookup returns CDR1 SGDLS and CDR2 YYNGEE. V lost 4 bases and J 1 base, leaving 19 bases between the germline ends. The CDR3 DNA sequence: TGTGCCAGCAGCAAATCCGAGGGGGGGCTTGGCACAGATACGCAGTATTTT. This sequence encodes CASSKSEGGLGTDTQYF.

The genes are TRBV7-9 and TRBJ2-1, with 8 positions matching TRBD1. V dropped 5 bases and J dropped 8; count of bases not matched to a gene: 11. Germline lookup yields CDR1 SEHNR and CDR2 FQNEAQ (reference sequence). The CDR3 is made up of 15 amino acids. CDR3 in amino acids: CASSPGTGLRDEQFF. The CDR3 bases are TGTGCCAGCAGCCCCGGGACAGGTCTTCGGGATGAGCAGTTCTTC.

CDR3 sequence: CASSLGTGASYNEQFF. CDR3 sequence (DNA): TGTGCCAGCAGTTTAGGGACAGGGGCCTCCTACAATGAGCAGTTCTTC. The chain is built from TRBV28 and TRBJ2-1; 10 bases are shared with TRBD1. Germline V gives CDR1 MDHEN, CDR2 SYDVKM. The V segment lost 2 bases and the J segment 0 bases; nucleotides outside the gene matches: 1. CDR3 length: 16 residues.

V gene TRBV27 combines with J gene TRBJ1-4; 11 nucleotides agree with TRBD1. CDR1 is MNHEY, CDR2 SMNVEV, per germline (reference sequence). Trimming at V came to 5 bases and at J to 7 bases, leaving 9 bases not matched to a gene. This CDR3 region has 16 residues. CDR3 sequence reads: CASSAGQGARSEKLFF. The CDR3 region has the DNA TGTGCCAGCAGTGCCGGACAGGGGGCGCGGAGTGAAAAACTGTTTTTT.

The chain joins TRBV4-3 to TRBJ1-3; D unresolved. CDR1 is LGHNA and CDR2 is YSLEER in the germline V gene. V gave up 4 bases and J gave up 4 bases, with 11 bases separating them. This CDR3 has 14 residues. CDR3 sequence reads: CASSPVGKGNTIYF. In DNA, the CDR3 is TGCGCCAGCAGCCCTGTGGGCAAAGGAAACACCATATATTTT.

The rearrangement uses TRBV10-3 and TRBJ2-1, with D possibly matching TRBD2 (5 bases). The germline V and J ends were trimmed by 3 bases and 4 bases, with 13 bases remaining between them. The CDR3 sequence is 15 residues long. Germline loops: CDR1 ENHRY, CDR2 SYGVKD. DNA for the CDR3: TGTGCCATCAGTGACCCCCGGACTGAGTACAATGAGCAGTTCTTC. It translates to CAISDPRTEYNEQFF.

The V call is TRBV19, the J call TRBJ2-5; weak D call: TRBD1 (6 bases). Germline V gene data show CDR1 as LNHDA and CDR2 as SQIVND (reference sequence). The CDR3 extends over 15 amino acids. Trimming took 9 bases from V and 5 from J, leaving 22 bases between them. CDR3 in DNA: TGTGCCAGCGGGACACGGTTCCAGGGAGTGGAGACCCAGTACTTC. This translates into CASGTRFQGVETQYF.

The J gene is TRBJ1-5, the V gene TRBV4-1, with 8 nucleotides matching TRBD1. V trimming: 3 bases; J trimming: 1 base; junction bases outside the gene matches: 2. Germline V gene lookup returns CDR1 MGHRA and CDR2 YSYEKL. There are 15 residues in the CDR3. The CDR3 nucleotides read TGCGCCAGCAGCCAGGGACAGGCAAGCAATCAGCCCCAGCATTTT. This translates into CASSQGQASNQPQHF.

This clone was detected only once. The chain combines TRBV30 with TRBJ1-2; the match to TRBD1 covers 9 bases. There are 13 residues in the CDR3. Germline trimming cut 7 bases from V and 3 bases from J; bases unmatched to any gene: 6. Germline CDR1 reads GTSNPN; CDR2 reads SVGIG (reference sequence). CDR3 amino acids: CALTGGDHYGYTF. CDR3 DNA sequence: TGTGCCTTAACAGGGGGCGATCACTATGGCTACACCTTC.

CDR3 sequence: CASSQDEAELVSYEQYF. The CDR3 DNA sequence: TGCGCCAGCAGCCAAGATGAGGCGGAGCTAGTCTCCTACGAGCAGTACTTC. The chain carries TRBV4-1 and TRBJ2-7; D is uncertain. Trimming removed 0 bases at V and 0 bases at J, with 15 bases between. The CDR3 loop spans 17 amino acids. Germline V lookup: CDR1 MGHRA, CDR2 YSYEKL.

For the CDR3, the DNA is TGTGCCAGCAGCCAAAGGGAAACGACGGGGGGCTACACCTTC. This translates into CASSQRETTGGYTF. The chain is built from TRBV3-1 (or the pseudogene TRBV3-2) and TRBJ1-2; D is unclear. V was pared by 2 bases and J by 8 bases, with 15 bases between. Germline CDR1 LGHDT, CDR2 YNNKEL (reference sequence). CDR3 length equals 14 residues.